Described below is a single T cell receptor beta chain sequence and its context. The sample belongs to a study of T cells in localized non-small cell lung cancer. Germline CDR1 GTSNPN, CDR2 SVGIG (reference sequence). The CDR3 spans 12 residues. The V segment lost 5 bases and the J segment 6 bases; nucleotides outside the gene matches: 3. Sequenced by immunoSEQ multiplex PCR; TCRdb stores in-frame clones only, minus some. The table lists about 1,700 clones, about 25% of them singletons. The chain uses TRBV30 and TRBJ1-1; 10 bases line up with TRBD1. The sequenced sample was normal lung tissue next to the tumor, obtained before any cancer treatment. The TCR sequence derives from a male donor older than 55 with stage II squamous cell lung carcinoma. CDR3 in amino acids: CAWSTGGPEAFF. The CDR3 region has the DNA TGTGCCTGGTCGACAGGGGGCCCTGAAGCTTTCTTT.